These 11 T cell receptor beta chains share one sample of origin, sequenced in a study of OX40 agonist ivuxolimab in advanced cancers. The method was immunoSEQ multiplex PCR; TCRdb's version includes in-frame clones alone and lacks a portion of them. The profile shows about 59,000 clones, over 80% of them singletons. Sequenced material: CD4+ or CD8+ T cells sorted from blood, taken in a trial of the OX40 agonist ivuxolimab. The source is an adult with an advanced solid tumor such as melanoma, head and neck, liver or kidney cancer.

V usage is TRBV12-2 and J usage is TRBJ2-7; the listed D gene, TRBD1, was not tested against the DNA. TRBV12-2 is shown as a pseudogene. The CDR3 contains 15 residues. CDR3 protein: CASRSDRDRAYEQYF. CDR3 DNA: TGTGCAAGTCGCTCGGACCGGGACAGGGCCTACGAGCAGTACTTC.

This chain uses TRBV9 with TRBJ1-3; D perhaps matches TRBD1 (5 bases). V lost 3 bases and J lost 3, with 13 bases in between. Looked up from germline, CDR1 is SGDLS and CDR2 is YYNGEE. CDR3 length: 15 amino acids. CDR3 coding DNA: TGTGCCAGCAGCGCCGGCTTGGGGGGTGGAAACACCATATATTTT. Amino acids: CASSAGLGGGNTIYF.

This chain uses TRBV18 with TRBJ1-1; D remains unclear. The CDR3 extends over 12 amino acids. Trimming stripped 5 bases from V and 1 base from J, with 5 bases between. In germline, CDR1 is KGHSH, CDR2 LQKENI. The CDR3 DNA reads TGTGCCAGCTCAGAAGGGAACACTGAAGCTTTCTTT. It encodes CASSEGNTEAFF.

This chain connects TRBV28 to TRBJ2-1, with 10 bases matching TRBD1. V lost 6 bases and J lost 0; bases outside the gene matches: 5. Per germline, CDR1 MDHEN and CDR2 SYDVKM. There are 16 residues in the CDR3. The DNA for the CDR3 is TGTGCCAGCAGGACAGGGGGCTCGGGCTCCTACAATGAGCAGTTCTTC. Amino acid sequence: CASRTGGSGSYNEQFF.

The chain combines TRBV5-1 with TRBJ2-4; D uncertain. Between the trimmed V and J ends, which lost 2 bases and 6 bases, there was a span of 9 bases. Germline CDR1 and CDR2: SGHRS and YFSETQ. The CDR3 is 13 residues long. The CDR3 nucleotides read TGCGCCAGCAGCTTAACGGAAAGAAACATTCAGTACTTC. Protein: CASSLTERNIQYF. Full variable domain (rest looked up from reference TRBV5-1 and TRBJ2-4): KAGVTQTPRYLIKTRGQQVTLSCSPISGHRSVSWYQQTPGQGLQFLFEYFSETQRNKGNFPGRFSGRQFSNSRSEMNVSTLELGDSALYLCASSLTERNIQYFGAGTRLSVL.

The chain couples TRBV28 to TRBJ1-2; 9 bases agree with TRBD1. This CDR3 is built from 16 residues. CDR1 and CDR2 from the germline V gene are MDHEN and SYDVKM. J gave up 0 bases and V 6 bases, and 8 bases lay outside the gene matches. CDR3 coding DNA: TGTGCCAGCAGCGTGACAGGGGGTAGAGCTAACTATGGCTACACCTTC. Amino acids: CASSVTGGRANYGYTF.

The chain links TRBV6-5 to TRBJ1-1, with unresolved D. Per germline, CDR1 MNHEY and CDR2 SVGAGI. V lost 5 bases, J lost 3 bases, and 10 bases lay in between. This CDR3 contains 13 residues. CDR3 sequence (DNA): TGTGCCAGCAGTAGGAATAGTTACACTGAAGCTTTCTTT. This gives the protein CASSRNSYTEAFF.

The chain combines TRBV29-1 with TRBJ2-1; possibly TRBD1 or TRBD2 for D (5 bases each). V lost 4 bases, J lost 5 bases, and 15 bases lay in between. CDR1 and CDR2 from the germline V gene are SQVTM and ANQGSEA. The CDR3 length is 14 residues. Here the CDR3 DNA reads TGCAGCGTTGGGTCGGGACCCGATAACAATGAGCAGTTCTTC. Protein product: CSVGSGPDNNEQFF.

This chain uses TRBV6-5 with TRBJ1-3; D gene ambiguous. Trimming took off 8 bases at V and 4 bases at J, with 12 bases between the two ends. The CDR3 loop spans 13 amino acids. Looked up from germline, CDR1 is MNHEY and CDR2 is SVGAGI. As DNA, the CDR3 is TGTGCCAGCCGTTTTGGCGTGGGAAACACCATATATTTT. Translated, it gives CASRFGVGNTIYF.

The chain combines TRBV7-9 with TRBJ1-1, with 9 bases matching TRBD1. CDR1 SEHNR and CDR2 FQNEAQ come from the germline V gene (reference sequence). Trimming cost V 5 bases and J 11 bases; bases outside gene matches: 6. The length of the CDR3 is 12 residues. The CDR3 protein is CASSPDRGEAFF. Here the CDR3 DNA reads TGTGCCAGCAGCCCGGACAGGGGAGAGGCTTTCTTT.

V usage is TRBV10-3 and J usage is TRBJ2-2; the D is unclear. Trimming cost V 1 base and J 7 bases, with 7 bases left between them. The germline V gene has CDR1 ENHRY and CDR2 SYGVKD. This CDR3 comprises 13 residues. CDR3 nucleotide sequence: TGTGCCATCAGTGAGTTGGAAGACGGGGAGCTGTTTTTT. It codes for CAISELEDGELFF.